This is a list of T cell receptor beta chains from one sample in a study of blood T cell repertoires in COVID-19. The protocol was immunoSEQ multiplex PCR, while the TCRdb copy is restricted to in-frame clones and leaves out a portion. The table includes a few hundred thousand clones, approximately 86% detected once. Sequencing was carried out using peripheral blood. All receptors come from a woman aged 50 to 60 who had recovered from COVID-19. The CDR3 runs from the conserved cysteine through the conserved F or W.

V,CDR3
TRBV5-1,CASSLGTGLYEQYF
TRBV14,CASSPLQGANSPLHF
TRBV7-9,CASSFQGGMNTEAFF
TRBV27,CASRGLAGGPGSTDTQYF
TRBV27,CASSSGTAVAYEQYF
TRBV6-2/TRBV6-3,CASSPTVSYGYTF
TRBV4-3,CASSPAGTSAMSDTQYF
TRBV27,CASSTRGSSGANVLTF
TRBV6-6,CASKQGVIGNTIYF
TRBV7-2,CASSSGLAEYNEQFF
TRBV11-2,CASSLGTGIQETQYF